Shown below are 21 T cell receptor beta chains from a single sample sequenced in a study of monozygotic twins with inflammatory bowel disease. One entry per CDR3 protein, without DNA, is what TCRdb gives after re-calling the 5' RACE reads. The specimen's table records 400,000 or so distinct CDR3 sequences. The sample was blood. Source of these receptors: a human donor with ulcerative colitis or Crohn's disease, or a healthy co-twin of an affected twin (not recorded which).

V is TRBV7-2 and J is TRBJ2-1; TCRdb calls TRBD1, which cannot be checked without DNA. The CDR3 has 16 amino acids. CDR1 is SGHTA and CDR2 is FQGNSA in the germline V gene. The CDR3 region is CASSYTRAGGYNEQFF.

The chain joins TRBV5-1 to TRBJ2-2; TCRdb picks TRBD2, but there is no DNA to check that call. The CDR3 covers 15 residues. CDR1 is SGHRS and CDR2 is YFSETQ in the germline V gene. CDR3 sequence: CASSYGGVGTGELFF. Combining the CDR3 with reference TRBV5-1 and TRBJ2-2 gives the whole variable domain KAGVTQTPRYLIKTRGQQVTLSCSPISGHRSVSWYQQTPGQGLQFLFEYFSETQRNKGNFPGRFSGRQFSNSRSEMNVSTLELGDSALYLCASSYGGVGTGELFFGEGSRLTVL.

This sequence joins TRBV6-1 and TRBJ2-5; TCRdb designates TRBD2, a call that cannot be tested without DNA. The V gene's germline CDR1 is MNHNS and CDR2 SASEGT. The CDR3 extends over 15 amino acids. CDR3 protein: CASRKGSGGGETQYF.

V usage is TRBV7-2 and J usage is TRBJ2-1; the D gene TCRdb calls, TRBD2, cannot be checked with no DNA. This CDR3 contains 15 residues. CDR1 is SGHTA and CDR2 is FQGNSA in the germline V gene. CDR3 in amino acids: CASARGASSYNEQFF.

V usage is TRBV7-8 and J usage is TRBJ2-1. The CDR3 extends over 12 amino acids. The germline CDR1 and CDR2 sequences are SGHVS and FQNEAQ. The CDR3 reads CASSSTYNEQFF.

The chain couples TRBV2 to TRBJ1-2; the TCRdb D gene call, TRBD1, has no DNA to confirm it. The CDR3 consists of 14 residues. Per the germline V gene, CDR1 is SNHLY and CDR2 is FYNNEI. The CDR3 region is CASSQGQGVYGYTF.

V and J are TRBV12-3 or TRBV12-4 and TRBJ2-2; TCRdb names TRBD1, which stays unverified in the absence of DNA. This CDR3 is built from 13 residues. This CDR3 is CASNRVNTGELFF.

V usage is TRBV5-1 and J usage is TRBJ2-7; checking the TCRdb D call of TRBD1 is not possible without DNA. This CDR3 comprises 15 residues. CDR1 is SGHRS and CDR2 is YFSETQ in the germline V gene. The CDR3 is CASSPGQGGYYEQYF.

The V call is TRBV9, the J call TRBJ2-3; TCRdb outputs TRBD2, but without DNA this stays unchecked. The CDR3 is made up of 14 amino acids. Germline CDR1 reads SGDLS; CDR2 reads YYNGEE. CDR3 loop: CASTVGLAADTQYF.

The V gene is TRBV10-3, the J gene TRBJ2-4; TCRdb designates TRBD1, a call that cannot be tested without DNA. The germline CDR1 and CDR2 sequences are ENHRY and SYGVKD. The CDR3 is made up of 15 amino acids. CDR3 in amino acids: CAISDPGGAKNIQYF.

This CDR3 reads CASSQSRTSGRYNEQFF. The V gene is TRBV6-1, the J gene TRBJ2-1; the TCRdb call, TRBD2, lacks DNA for checking. The CDR3 is made up of 17 amino acids. Germline CDR1 is MNHNS and CDR2 is SASEGT.

The V call is TRBV9, the J call TRBJ1-1; TCRdb names TRBD1, which stays unverified in the absence of DNA. The germline gives CDR1 SGDLS, CDR2 YYNGEE. The CDR3 sequence is 13 residues long. The CDR3 here is CASSGRGSAEAFF.

CDR3 sequence reads: CASSGAGLGHEQFF. The chain uses TRBV7-3 and TRBJ2-1; TCRdb calls TRBD1, which cannot be checked without DNA. CDR3 size: 14 residues. Looked up from germline, CDR1 is SGHTA and CDR2 is FQGTGA.

V and J are TRBV6-2 or TRBV6-3 and TRBJ1-1. CDR1 MNHEY and CDR2 SVGEGT come from the germline V gene. The CDR3 spans 14 residues. The CDR3 loop reads CASSYSKRNTEAFF.

V usage is TRBV20-1 and J usage is TRBJ2-7. The length of the CDR3 is 11 residues. Germline V gene sequence: CDR1 DFQATT, CDR2 SNEGSKA (reference sequence). The chain's CDR3 is CSASVRNEQYF.

The chain combines TRBV27 with TRBJ2-7; there is no DNA to check the TCRdb D call of TRBD1. This CDR3 is built from 14 residues. Germline CDR1 is MNHEY and CDR2 is SMNVEV (reference sequence). The CDR3 loop is CASSSGQSLGEQYF.

The rearrangement joins TRBV29-1 to TRBJ1-2. Germline CDR1 and CDR2: SQVTM and ANQGSEA. The CDR3 runs to 12 residues. The CDR3 sequence: CSVVSHHYGYTF.

This chain connects TRBV6-2 or TRBV6-3 to TRBJ2-3; TCRdb returns TRBD2, unconfirmable since there is no DNA. The germline V gene has CDR1 MNHEY and CDR2 SVGEGT. CDR3 length: 15 amino acids. CDR3 sequence reads: CASSSGLAGWDTQYF.

This sequence joins TRBV4-3 and TRBJ2-1. The CDR3 length is 14 residues. CDR1 LGHNA and CDR2 YSLEER come from the germline V gene. CDR3 residues: CASSPHGLYNEQFF.

The rearrangement uses TRBV6-2 or TRBV6-3 and TRBJ2-1. Germline V gene data show CDR1 as MNHEY and CDR2 as SVGEGT. The CDR3 extends over 14 amino acids. The CDR3 region is CATRWGIAYNEQFF.

This chain uses TRBV29-1 with TRBJ1-2. The CDR3 is made up of 14 amino acids. Germline loops: CDR1 SQVTM, CDR2 ANQGSEA. The CDR3 sequence is CSVEPEYSDYGYTF.